These 23 T cell receptor beta chains came from one sample sequenced in a study of T-cell reconstitution after alpha-beta-depleted transplantation in children. Researchers prepared the TCRbeta library using unique molecular identifiers, the study reports. TCRdb re-called the PCR reads through MiXCR, storing one row per CDR3 protein. The sample consists of about 980,000 distinct CDR3 sequences, about 29% of them appearing once. The specimen was PBMCs, mostly from graft donor cells, collected 360 days after TCRalphabeta/CD19-depleted stem cell transplant. The receptors derive from a boy under three years old who had a stem cell transplant for SCID, so the T cells may come from the graft donor.

The CDR3 region has the DNA TGTGCCAGCAGCCAAGAAAGCGGGGGGGTCGATGAGCAGTTCTTC. Translating gives CASSQESGGVDEQFF. The chain carries TRBV4-2 and TRBJ2-1, with 10 bases aligning to TRBD2. The V gene's germline CDR1 is LGHNA and CDR2 YNFKEQ. The V and J ends lost 0 bases and 8 bases, in that order; junction bases with no gene match: 4. This CDR3 has 15 amino acids.

This chain uses TRBV12-5 with TRBJ2-2; 11 nucleotides agree with TRBD2. Germline V lookup: CDR1 LGHNT, CDR2 FRNRAP. V lost 3 bases and J lost 1; bases outside the gene matches: 7. This CDR3 is built from 18 residues. The CDR3 protein is CASGFMGLAVRNTGELFF. CDR3 coding DNA: TGTGCTAGTGGTTTTATGGGACTAGCGGTAAGGAACACCGGGGAGCTGTTTTTT.

The chain employs TRBV18 and TRBJ2-7; D might be TRBD2 (5 bases). Trimming removed 3 bases at V and 2 bases at J, with 11 bases between. The CDR3 is 14 amino acids. CDR1 is KGHSH and CDR2 is LQKENI in the germline V gene. In nucleotides, the CDR3 is TGTGCCAGCTCACCGGACTTTCCGACCTACGAGCAGTACTTC. Its translation: CASSPDFPTYEQYF.

This clonotype was detected many times. The J gene is TRBJ2-7, the V gene TRBV5-1, with D possibly being TRBD2 (5 bases). Trimming left V 8 bases short and J 2 bases short, with 17 bases between. Germline V CDR1 and CDR2: SGHRS, YFSETQ. The CDR3 sequence is 14 residues long. CDR3 protein: CARIQNGVPYEQYF. CDR3 nucleotides: TGCGCCAGGATCCAAAACGGGGTTCCCTACGAGCAGTACTTC.

This clonotype was counted a few times. The chain couples TRBV4-2 to TRBJ2-1, with 9 bases lining up with TRBD2. This CDR3 is 15 amino acids long. Germline V gene sequence: CDR1 LGHNA, CDR2 YNFKEQ. Trimming took 3 bases from V and 10 from J; bases not matched to a gene: 10. The CDR3, as DNA: TGTGCCAGCAGCCAGATAGCGGGGGCCGGGAGGGAGCAGTTCTTC. Its protein product is CASSQIAGAGREQFF.

This clonotype was picked up a small number of times. The chain is built from TRBV5-1 and TRBJ2-3, with TRBD2 matching over 8 bases. V was clipped by 2 bases and J by 1 base; unmatched bases: 3. Germline CDR1 reads SGHRS; CDR2 reads YFSETQ. The CDR3 is 15 amino acids. Written as DNA, the CDR3 is TGCGCCAGCAGCTTCACTAGCGGAGGCACAGATACGCAGTATTTT. It specifies CASSFTSGGTDTQYF. Full variable domain (rest looked up from reference TRBV5-1 and TRBJ2-3): KAGVTQTPRYLIKTRGQQVTLSCSPISGHRSVSWYQQTPGQGLQFLFEYFSETQRNKGNFPGRFSGRQFSNSRSEMNVSTLELGDSALYLCASSFTSGGTDTQYFGPGTRLTVL.

V is TRBV9 and J is TRBJ2-2; TRBD1 agrees at 10 bases. Germline V gene lookup returns CDR1 SGDLS and CDR2 YYNGEE. This CDR3 is 15 amino acids long. With V trimmed by 3 bases and J by 7 bases, 6 bases remained unmatched. The CDR3 DNA sequence: TGTGCCAGCAGCGCCCGGGACAGGGGTGGCGGGGAGCTGTTTTTT. Translated, it gives CASSARDRGGGELFF. Using reference TRBV9 and TRBJ2-2 for the parts outside the CDR3, the full variable domain is DSGVTQTPKHLITATGQRVTLRCSPRSGDLSVYWYQQSLDQGLQFLIQYYNGEERAKGNILERFSAQQFPDLHSELNLSSLELGDSALYFCASSARDRGGGELFFGEGSRLTVL.

The chain couples TRBV11-1 to TRBJ1-1; TRBD1 is a possible D gene (6 bases). Trimming shortened V by 4 bases and J by 4 bases, and 16 bases separated the two germline ends. Germline assignment: CDR1 SGHAT and CDR2 FQDESV (reference sequence). This CDR3 is built from 15 residues. Written as DNA, the CDR3 is TGTGCCAGCAGCTCGCAATTGACAGGAACCACTGAAGCTTTCTTT. Its translation: CASSSQLTGTTEAFF.

J is TRBJ2-7 and V is TRBV6-2 or TRBV6-3; a possible D gene is TRBD1 (6 bases). V was pared by 8 bases and J by 1 base, with 15 bases between. Per the germline V gene, CDR1 is MNHEY and CDR2 is SVGEGT. The CDR3 totals 14 residues. The CDR3 nucleotides are TGTGCCAGCTCCCACGGCAGGGGTTCCTACGAGCAGTACTTC. This encodes CASSHGRGSYEQYF.

This clonotype showed up just a few times. The genes are TRBV6-5 and TRBJ2-3, with a weak D call TRBD1 (6 bases). V was shortened by 2 bases and J by 2 bases, with 11 bases between the two germline ends. This CDR3 is built from 15 residues. The germline CDR1 and CDR2 sequences are MNHEY and SVGAGI. This CDR3 reads CASSYVGGNTDTQYF. The CDR3 DNA sequence: TGTGCCAGCAGTTACGTTGGGGGCAACACAGATACGCAGTATTTT.

The gene calls are TRBV6-1 and TRBJ1-6, with a tentative D call TRBD1 (6 bases). Trimming left V 7 bases short and J 0 bases short, with 22 bases between. Looked up from germline, CDR1 is MNHNS and CDR2 is SASEGT. CDR3 size: 19 residues. CDR3 region: CASTPLTPDRNSYNSPLHF. The CDR3 region has the DNA TGTGCCAGCACTCCACTTACACCGGACAGAAACTCCTATAATTCACCCCTCCACTTT.

CDR3 DNA: TGTGCCAGCAGCTTAAGGGCACGGAAAAGCTCCTACAATGAGCAGTTCTTC. Protein: CASSLRARKSSYNEQFF. The rearrangement uses TRBV11-2 and TRBJ2-1; no firm D call. The germline CDR1 and CDR2 sequences are SGHAT and FQNNGV. The V end lost 2 bases, the J end lost 0 bases, and 14 bases lay between the germline ends. This CDR3 is 17 amino acids long.

The chain is built from TRBV4-1 and TRBJ2-7; 7 positions agree with TRBD1. CDR3 length: 18 amino acids. The V segment lost 0 bases and the J segment 1 base; nucleotides outside the gene matches: 12. CDR1 MGHRA and CDR2 YSYEKL come from the germline V gene. CDR3 sequence reads: CASSQDTVRQGASYEQYF. CDR3 sequence (DNA): TGCGCCAGCAGCCAAGATACCGTAAGACAGGGTGCATCCTACGAGCAGTACTTC.

This chain uses TRBV9 with TRBJ2-3, with 12 bases matching TRBD2. V gave up 5 bases and J gave up 2 bases; unmatched junction bases: 6. The CDR3 has 16 amino acids. Germline lookup yields CDR1 SGDLS and CDR2 YYNGEE. CDR3 DNA sequence: TGTGCCAGCAGTGTGGGACTAGCGGGCCTCACAGATACGCAGTATTTT. The encoded protein is CASSVGLAGLTDTQYF.

V gene TRBV20-1 combines with J gene TRBJ2-1; 11 bases line up with TRBD2. V was clipped by 6 bases and J by 7 bases; unmatched bases: 11. Germline V CDR1 and CDR2: DFQATT, SNEGSKA (reference sequence). CDR3 length equals 15 residues. The CDR3 region is CSADEIAGGGNEQFF. The CDR3 DNA sequence: TGCAGTGCCGACGAAATAGCGGGGGGGGGTAATGAGCAGTTCTTC.

Only a few counts were recorded for this clonotype. The V and J genes are TRBV9 and TRBJ1-2, with D possibly being TRBD1 (5 bases). The CDR3 is 15 residues long. The V end lost 3 bases, the J end lost 0 bases, and 12 bases lay between the germline ends. The germline V gene has CDR1 SGDLS and CDR2 YYNGEE. The CDR3 sequence: CASSDFTTANYGYTF. In nucleotides, the CDR3 is TGTGCCAGCAGCGATTTTACGACAGCTAACTATGGCTACACCTTC.

This clonotype was counted between two and nine times. This sequence joins TRBV10-3 and TRBJ2-4, with D unclear. Germline CDR1 and CDR2: ENHRY and SYGVKD. With 4 bases removed from V and 1 base from J, the gap between germline ends came to 8 bases. The CDR3 covers 14 residues. The CDR3 nucleotides read TGTGCCATCAGTGTAGGCGGCGCCAAAAACATTCAGTACTTC. This gives the protein CAISVGGAKNIQYF.

This clonotype has only one observation. CDR3 residues: CASSQTGGFYGYTF. The CDR3 DNA follows: TGCGCCAGCAGCCAAACAGGGGGCTTCTATGGCTACACCTTC. This chain joins TRBV4-1 and TRBJ1-2, with 9 bases identical to TRBD1. CDR3 length: 14 residues. The germline CDR1 and CDR2 sequences are MGHRA and YSYEKL. V dropped 2 bases and J dropped 4; count of bases not matched to a gene: 2.

V is TRBV2 and J is TRBJ2-2; 8 bases agree with TRBD1. This CDR3 has 14 amino acids. After removal of 4 bases from V and 9 bases from J, the junction contained 7 bases not matched to a gene. Per germline, CDR1 SNHLY and CDR2 FYNNEI. Written as DNA, the CDR3 is TGTGCCAGCAGTGTCCGACAGGGGAGGAGGGAGCTGTTTTTT. The encoded protein is CASSVRQGRRELFF.

This clonotype turned up a few times. The chain combines TRBV5-1 with TRBJ2-5; 7 nucleotides align to TRBD2. The CDR3 consists of 18 residues. Germline V CDR1 and CDR2: SGHRS, YFSETQ. V shed 5 bases, J shed 3 bases, and the junction held 19 bases outside the gene matches. The CDR3 region is CASRRSGTQPGWEETQYF. The CDR3 DNA follows: TGCGCCAGCAGAAGGAGCGGGACCCAGCCTGGGTGGGAAGAGACCCAGTACTTC.

This clonotype appeared a few times. V is TRBV20-1 and J is TRBJ2-1, with TRBD1 matching over 7 bases. Germline CDR1 and CDR2: DFQATT and SNEGSKA (reference sequence). This CDR3 has 13 residues. The CDR3 sequence is CSGHTGDHNEQFF. The CDR3 nucleotides are TGCAGCGGCCACACAGGGGACCACAATGAGCAGTTCTTC.

The rearrangement uses TRBV24-1 and TRBJ2-3; D assignment may be TRBD1 or TRBD2 (6 bases each). Trimming shortened V by 1 base and J by 0 bases, and 16 bases separated the two germline ends. Germline V gene data show CDR1 as KGHDR and CDR2 as SFDVKD. The CDR3 contains 18 residues. This CDR3 is CATSDFPGALMSTDTQYF. CDR3 nucleotides: TGTGCCACCAGTGATTTCCCGGGGGCCCTAATGAGCACAGATACGCAGTATTTT.

This clonotype was seen a few times. The chain is built from TRBV20-1 and TRBJ2-7; 14 bases are shared with TRBD2. The CDR3 has 16 amino acids. CDR1 and CDR2 (germline): DFQATT, SNEGSKA (reference sequence). The ends lost 0 bases at V and 7 bases at J; junction bases unmatched: 8. The CDR3 region is CSARDPTSGGAWEQYF. The CDR3 DNA reads as TGCAGTGCTAGAGACCCGACTAGCGGGGGGGCCTGGGAGCAGTACTTC.